This T cell receptor (beta chain) was retrieved from a study of T cell repertoires in cytomegalovirus infection. Comment on this clonotype: Its antigen remains unidentified.

TCRdb used MiXCR to reprocess the reads, holding one entry per CDR3 protein. The repertoire holds about 220,000 distinct CDR3 sequences, about 40% seen once, with about 60% in the top ten. This CDR3 spans 15 amino acids. Germline assignment: CDR1 MNHEY and CDR2 SVGAGI. V lost 6 bases and J 0 bases, leaving 11 bases between the germline ends. This TCR came from a human donor in good health (CMV status not recorded). Some clones in this sample may be carry-over from other donors' samples. The chain is built from TRBV6-5 and TRBJ2-2, with a possible D match to TRBD2 (6 bases). The specimen comprised CD8+ T cells from cultured PBMCs, sampled from culture after CMV antigen stimulation. CDR3 DNA: TGTGCCAGCAGCCCCGGGACTTCGAACACCGGGGAGCTGTTTTTT. Protein sequence: CASSPGTSNTGELFF.